The 30 T cell receptor beta chains below come from one sample, sequenced in a study of shared clonotypes between healthy human individuals. This table comes from immunoSEQ multiplex PCR, and its TCRdb copy is limited to in-frame clones, with some not included. The sample lists about 1 million clones; more than 60% were seen once. The source material was memory CD4+ T cells sorted from blood. The subset: CD45RA-negative fraction. These receptors all stem from a young man in good health.

This clone was observed a handful of times. The chain carries TRBV6-4 and TRBJ2-7, with a weak D call TRBD1 (6 bases). V was clipped by 8 bases and J by 1 base, with 18 bases between them. This CDR3 has 15 amino acids. CDR1 is MRHNA, CDR2 SNTAGT, per germline. The CDR3 DNA follows: TGTGCCAGCGCTCTTCACCATACAGGGTCCTACGAGCAGTACTTC. It encodes CASALHHTGSYEQYF.

A single count supports this clone. The chain couples TRBV6-1 to TRBJ1-5, with a tentative D call TRBD1 (6 bases). From germline, CDR1 is MNHNS and CDR2 SASEGT. This CDR3 has 14 residues. The V end lost 5 bases, the J end lost 1 base, and 9 bases lay between the germline ends. This CDR3 is CASSRQASNQPQHF. DNA of the CDR3: TGTGCCAGCAGTAGACAGGCCAGCAATCAGCCCCAGCATTTT.

V and J are TRBV29-1 and TRBJ2-7, with 8 bases fitting TRBD1. V lost 4 bases and J lost 6; bases outside the gene matches: 11. Per germline, CDR1 SQVTM and CDR2 ANQGSEA. The CDR3 sequence is 14 residues long. The CDR3 reads CSVVVGQGGREQYF. For the CDR3, the DNA is TGCAGCGTTGTGGTCGGACAGGGTGGCCGCGAGCAGTACTTC.

The rearrangement joins TRBV19 to TRBJ2-3; 9 positions agree with TRBD1. The CDR3 sequence is 15 residues long. Germline CDR1 is LNHDA and CDR2 is SQIVND (reference sequence). J was trimmed by 6 bases and V by 2 bases; bases with no gene match: 6. The CDR3 DNA is TGTGCCAGTAGTATACCGGGACAGGGATCGGATACGCAGTATTTT. It yields the protein CASSIPGQGSDTQYF.

The chain has TRBV5-1 and TRBJ1-6; 10 bases are shared with TRBD1. With 7 bases clipped from V and 7 bases from J, the junction kept 5 bases outside the gene matches. In germline, CDR1 is SGHRS, CDR2 YFSETQ. This CDR3 is 14 amino acids long. The CDR3, as DNA: TGCGCCAGCGAACCGGGACAGGGGAATTCACCCCTCCACTTT. This translates into CASEPGQGNSPLHF.

The gene calls are TRBV29-1 and TRBJ1-2, with D unresolved. V lost 4 bases, J lost 4 bases, and 10 bases lay in between. The CDR3 loop spans 12 amino acids. Looked up from germline, CDR1 is SQVTM and CDR2 is ANQGSEA. This CDR3 reads CSVAGNGYGYTF. Here the CDR3 DNA reads TGCAGCGTTGCAGGAAATGGCTATGGCTACACCTTC.

The chain combines TRBV5-6 with TRBJ1-2; 7 bases agree with TRBD1. With V trimmed by 1 base and J by 8 bases, 2 bases remained unmatched. The germline V gene encodes CDR1 SGHDT and CDR2 YYEEEE. The CDR3 has 12 residues. The CDR3 loop is CASSLQGVGYTF. The DNA for the CDR3 is TGTGCCAGCAGCTTGCAGGGGGTCGGCTACACCTTC.

The chain uses TRBV11-2 and TRBJ2-5, with 15 bases lining up with TRBD2. Germline CDR1 SGHAT, CDR2 FQNNGV. The CDR3 contains 18 residues. The J segment lost 0 bases and the V segment lost 5 bases, leaving 7 bases of the junction unmatched. CDR3 nucleotides: TGTGCCAGCAGCCAGGGACTAGCGGGGGGCCTGTACCAAGAGACCCAGTACTTC. Its protein is CASSQGLAGGLYQETQYF.

The V gene is TRBV2, the J gene TRBJ2-5; D is unresolved. Germline V gene lookup returns CDR1 SNHLY and CDR2 FYNNEI. CDR3 size: 13 residues. V shed 5 bases and J shed 7 bases, with 14 bases lying between them. CDR3 residues: CASSSDPKATQYF. The CDR3 DNA reads TGTGCCAGCAGTTCGGACCCAAAGGCGACCCAGTACTTC.

Only one count was recorded for this clone. This rearrangement joins TRBV5-1 to TRBJ1-1; weak D call: TRBD1 (6 bases). The germline V and J ends were trimmed by 5 bases and 6 bases, with 11 bases remaining between them. The V gene's germline CDR1 is SGHRS and CDR2 YFSETQ. This CDR3 has 12 residues. The CDR3 nucleotides are TGCGCCAGCAGAACAGGGCCCTCTGAAGCTTTCTTT. Translated: CASRTGPSEAFF.

This clone was seen a single time. The chain uses TRBV5-1 and TRBJ2-4, with 8 bases matching TRBD1. Looked up from germline, CDR1 is SGHRS and CDR2 is YFSETQ. V lost 0 bases to trimming and J lost 6 bases; unmatched junction nucleotides: 8. The CDR3 contains 16 residues. The CDR3 DNA is TGCGCCAGCAGCTTGGAAGTGACAGGGGTTGGAAACATTCAGTACTTC. This encodes CASSLEVTGVGNIQYF.

The chain combines TRBV10-2 with TRBJ2-7; 11 nucleotides align to TRBD2. The J segment lost 0 bases and the V segment lost 5 bases, leaving 3 bases of the junction unmatched. The CDR3 contains 15 residues. Looked up from germline, CDR1 is WSHSY and CDR2 is SAAADI. In nucleotides, the CDR3 is TGCGCCAGCAGTTTGACTAGCGGGGACTCCTACGAGCAGTACTTC. Its protein product is CASSLTSGDSYEQYF.

This chain connects TRBV6-1 to TRBJ2-7; D may match TRBD1 or TRBD2 (5 bases each). Germline assignment: CDR1 MNHNS and CDR2 SASEGT. There are 15 residues in the CDR3. V lost 6 bases, J lost 1 base, and 16 bases lay in between. CDR3 protein: CASRRTVAGSYEQYF. CDR3 in DNA: TGTGCCAGCAGGAGGACTGTGGCAGGGTCCTACGAGCAGTACTTC.

For the CDR3, the DNA is TGTGCCTGGACCCCCCAAACCCGCGAGCAGTACTTC. This gives the protein CAWTPQTREQYF. This chain joins TRBV30 and TRBJ2-7; the D is unclear. CDR3 size: 12 residues. CDR1 and CDR2 from the germline V gene are GTSNPN and SVGIG (reference sequence). The V gene lost 4 bases and the J gene lost 6 bases, with 13 bases spanning the gap.

This chain joins TRBV6-1 and TRBJ1-6, with D uncertain. Trimming took off 6 bases at V and 6 bases at J, with 9 bases between the two ends. Germline CDR1 is MNHNS and CDR2 is SASEGT. CDR3 length: 13 amino acids. CDR3 region: CASRIESNSPLHF. Here the CDR3 DNA reads TGTGCCAGCAGAATAGAATCTAATTCACCCCTCCACTTT.

A remark on this clone: The same CDR3 also results from other DNA sequences found in this sample. The chain joins TRBV18 to TRBJ2-5, with D unclear. The V end lost 6 bases, the J end lost 2 bases, and 10 bases lay between the germline ends. Germline V gene sequence: CDR1 KGHSH, CDR2 LQKENI. This CDR3 contains 13 residues. The CDR3 spells CASSPGFQETQYF. CDR3 bases: TGTGCCAGCTCCCCTGGGTTTCAAGAGACCCAGTACTTC.

The rearrangement uses TRBV19 and TRBJ1-3; tentatively, D is TRBD1 (5 bases). Trimming stripped 4 bases from V and 1 base from J, with 17 bases between. The CDR3 contains 17 residues. The germline gives CDR1 LNHDA, CDR2 SQIVND (reference sequence). CDR3 in amino acids: CASSTRDGHVSGNTIYF. The CDR3, as DNA: TGTGCCAGTAGTACACGGGACGGCCATGTATCTGGAAACACCATATATTTT.

In this sample, this clone turned up a few times. The chain couples TRBV7-6 to TRBJ2-1; 14 bases align to TRBD2. Germline values: CDR1 SGHVS, CDR2 FNYEAQ. This CDR3 comprises 16 residues. Losses at the gene ends were 5 bases for V and 7 bases for J; bases not matched to a gene: 7. The CDR3 DNA sequence: TGTGCCAGCAGCCCACGGGGACTAGCGGGAGATAATGAGCAGTTCTTC. It is translated as CASSPRGLAGDNEQFF.

The chain recombines TRBV28 with TRBJ2-7; 8 nucleotides line up with TRBD1. The germline CDR1 and CDR2 sequences are MDHEN and SYDVKM. CDR3 size: 15 residues. With V trimmed by 2 bases and J by 3 bases, 6 bases remained unmatched. The chain's CDR3 is CASSLPGTGYYEQYF. CDR3 sequence (DNA): TGTGCCAGCAGTTTACCCGGGACAGGATACTACGAGCAGTACTTC. Based on the CDR3 plus reference TRBV28 and TRBJ2-7, the full variable domain is DVKVTQSSRYLVKRTGEKVFLECVQDMDHENMFWYRQDPGLGLRLIYFSYDVKMKEKGDIPEGYSVSREKKERFSLILESASTNQTSMYLCASSLPGTGYYEQYFGPGTRLTVT.

The gene calls are TRBV7-8 and TRBJ1-2, with D hard to call. Trimming removed 3 bases from V and 8 bases from J, with 16 bases in between. CDR3 length equals 14 residues. CDR1 is SGHVS, CDR2 FQNEAQ, per germline. For the CDR3, the DNA is TGTGCCAGCAGCTTCGGGCCCGGCACTCGGGGCTACACCTTC. Translation gives CASSFGPGTRGYTF.

This clone was seen a few times. The V gene is TRBV30, the J gene TRBJ1-4; D not certain. Germline V gene lookup returns CDR1 GTSNPN and CDR2 SVGIG (reference sequence). CDR3 length equals 16 residues. Between the trimmed V and J ends, which lost 8 bases and 5 bases, there was a span of 24 bases. The CDR3 DNA reads as TGTGCCGGGAAAGCCGGCTTAGCGGGAATAAATGAAAAACTGTTTTTT. Its translation: CAGKAGLAGINEKLFF.

V gene TRBV5-1 combines with J gene TRBJ2-7; 10 bases fit TRBD2. Losses at the gene ends were 4 bases for V and 0 bases for J; bases not matched to a gene: 7. This CDR3 contains 16 residues. Per germline, CDR1 SGHRS and CDR2 YFSETQ. The CDR3 spells CASSAGLAPSSYEQYF. The CDR3 DNA is TGCGCCAGCAGCGCGGGACTAGCGCCGAGCTCCTACGAGCAGTACTTC.

The chain employs TRBV7-9 and TRBJ1-4; D possibly corresponds to TRBD1 (5 bases). Germline CDR1 and CDR2: SEHNR and FQNEAQ (reference sequence). Trimming stripped 3 bases from V and 4 bases from J, with 9 bases between. The CDR3 is 14 amino acids. CDR3 bases: TGTGCCAGCAGCTTGGTCAGGGATAATGAAAAACTGTTTTTT. It is translated as CASSLVRDNEKLFF.

The chain employs TRBV5-1 and TRBJ1-6; the D is unclear. CDR3 length equals 14 residues. Looked up from germline, CDR1 is SGHRS and CDR2 is YFSETQ. V dropped 0 bases and J dropped 13 bases, with 14 bases sitting between them. CDR3 coding DNA: TGCGCCAGCAGCTTGGTAGGCGGACCCACTCCCCTCCACTTT. It yields the protein CASSLVGGPTPLHF.

Concerning this clone: The sample has other DNA sequences that encode this CDR3 too. The chain joins TRBV20-1 to TRBJ1-2; tentative D call: TRBD1 (5 bases). The V and J ends lost 4 bases and 5 bases respectively, with 8 bases between them. Germline CDR1 is DFQATT and CDR2 is SNEGSKA (reference sequence). The CDR3 spans 11 residues. Here the CDR3 DNA reads TGCAGTGCTATGGGGCTTTATGGCTACACCTTC. It specifies CSAMGLYGYTF.

This clone was found many times. This chain links TRBV5-1 with TRBJ2-1, with TRBD2 identical over 12 bases. CDR1 is SGHRS, CDR2 YFSETQ, per germline. Trimming at V came to 1 base and at J to 1 base, leaving 6 bases not matched to a gene. This CDR3 region has 18 residues. In DNA, the CDR3 is TGCGCCAGCAGCTTGATGACTAGCGGGAGTATATCCTACAATGAGCAGTTCTTC. This codes for CASSLMTSGSISYNEQFF.

The chain uses TRBV7-2 and TRBJ2-7; 7 nucleotides line up with TRBD1. The germline gives CDR1 SGHTA, CDR2 FQGNSA. The CDR3 is 14 amino acids. V lost 5 bases to trimming and J lost 2 bases; unmatched junction nucleotides: 6. CDR3 in DNA: TGTGCCAGCAGCACCGACAGGGCTGCCTACGAGCAGTACTTC. Its translation is CASSTDRAAYEQYF.

V and J are TRBV11-2 and TRBJ2-7; D uncertain. Trimming left V 1 base short and J 3 bases short, with 7 bases between. Germline V gene lookup returns CDR1 SGHAT and CDR2 FQNNGV. The CDR3 length is 13 residues. CDR3 sequence reads: CASSLGEYYEQYF. The CDR3 DNA is TGTGCCAGCAGCTTAGGAGAATACTACGAGCAGTACTTC.

The V and J genes are TRBV5-6 and TRBJ2-5, with 9 nucleotides matching TRBD1. There are 14 residues in the CDR3. Germline CDR1 and CDR2: SGHDT and YYEEEE. With 3 bases clipped from V and 1 base from J, the junction kept 1 base outside the gene matches. CDR3: CASSWTGVQETQYF. The CDR3 DNA is TGTGCCAGCAGCTGGACAGGGGTCCAAGAGACCCAGTACTTC.

The chain uses TRBV7-2 and TRBJ1-6; D is unresolved. V was trimmed by 1 base and J by 8 bases, leaving 0 bases between them. This CDR3 comprises 11 residues. CDR1 is SGHTA and CDR2 is FQGNSA in the germline V gene. CDR3 bases: TGTGCCAGCAGCTTAGATTCACCCCTCCACTTT. Its protein is CASSLDSPLHF.